The 18 T cell receptor beta chains given below trace back to one sample, sequenced in a study of shared clonotypes between healthy human individuals. Produced via immunoSEQ multiplex PCR; TCRdb's table is partial and in-frame only. The profile shows under 1,100,000 clones, about 84% of them singletons. Sequenced sample: memory CD4+ T cells from PBMCs. Subset meaning: CD45RA-negative fraction. Every receptor here comes from a man between 18 and 29 years old in good health. Some clones in this sample may be carry-over from other donors' samples.

V and J are TRBV29-1 and TRBJ2-5, with D tentatively TRBD2 (6 bases). CDR1 is SQVTM, CDR2 ANQGSEA, per germline. This CDR3 is 11 amino acids long. The DNA of the CDR3 is TGCAGTACAAAGGAGGGGGAGACCCAGTACTTC. This encodes CSTKEGETQYF.

The chain links TRBV5-1 to TRBJ2-3, with 7 bases fitting TRBD2. CDR1 is SGHRS, CDR2 YFSETQ, per germline. V was pared by 8 bases and J by 5 bases, with 20 bases of the junction left unmatched. The CDR3 loop spans 17 amino acids. CDR3 residues: CASTRGEGPTVGDTQYF. The DNA of the CDR3 is TGCGCCAGTACTCGGGGGGAGGGTCCCACCGTGGGAGATACGCAGTATTTT.

V gene TRBV6-6 combines with J gene TRBJ2-2; D unresolved. Germline CDR1 MNHNY, CDR2 SVGAGI (reference sequence). CDR3 length: 14 amino acids. Trimming removed 6 bases at V and 0 bases at J, with 8 bases between. CDR3 nucleotides: TGTGCCAGCAGCCAACGCCCGAACACCGGGGAGCTGTTTTTT. Its translation: CASSQRPNTGELFF.

This clone showed up just once. This chain connects TRBV27 to TRBJ2-3; 9 bases are a match to TRBD1. V was clipped by 5 bases and J by 0 bases; unmatched bases: 24. This CDR3 has 22 amino acids. CDR1 MNHEY and CDR2 SMNVEV come from the germline V gene (reference sequence). CDR3 residues: CASSVDRGPLWEARTSTDTQYF. CDR3 DNA sequence: TGTGCCAGCAGTGTGGACAGGGGACCCCTCTGGGAAGCGAGAACTAGCACAGATACGCAGTATTTT.

A note on this clone: This may come from a read error, since a much larger clone is one base off. Distinct nucleotide sequences in the sample also encode this CDR3. The chain has TRBV7-2 and TRBJ2-3, with 7 bases identical to TRBD2. The ends lost 3 bases at V and 2 bases at J; junction bases unmatched: 2. CDR3 size: 14 residues. The germline V gene has CDR1 SGHTA and CDR2 FQGNSA. CDR3: CASSLGGATDTQYF. The CDR3 nucleotides read TGTGCCAGCAGCTTGGGAGGGGCCACAGATACGCAGTATTTT.

The V gene is TRBV9, the J gene TRBJ2-1; a weak D match, TRBD2 (6 bases). This CDR3 contains 16 residues. The germline V gene has CDR1 SGDLS and CDR2 YYNGEE. The germline V and J ends were trimmed by 3 bases and 3 bases, with 16 bases remaining between them. The CDR3 loop reads CASSERAGTRYNEQFF. The DNA for the CDR3 is TGTGCCAGCAGCGAGAGAGCCGGGACTCGCTACAATGAGCAGTTCTTC. The full variable domain, its missing parts supplied by reference TRBV9 and TRBJ2-1, is DSGVTQTPKHLITATGQRVTLRCSPRSGDLSVYWYQQSLDQGLQFLIQYYNGEERAKGNILERFSAQQFPDLHSELNLSSLELGDSALYFCASSERAGTRYNEQFFGPGTRLTVL.

The rearrangement joins TRBV11-2 to TRBJ2-3, with 8 bases aligning to TRBD2. This CDR3 has 16 amino acids. The germline CDR1 and CDR2 sequences are SGHAT and FQNNGV. Trimming removed 4 bases from V and 0 bases from J; junction bases left unmatched: 6. This CDR3 reads CASSSSGSHSTDTQYF. The CDR3 DNA sequence: TGTGCCAGCAGCTCGAGCGGGAGCCACAGCACAGATACGCAGTATTTT. The variable domain in full, completed from reference TRBV11-2 and TRBJ2-3, reads EAGVAQSPRYKIIEKRQSVAFWCNPISGHATLYWYQQILGQGPKLLIQFQNNGVVDDSQLPKDRFSAERLKGVDSTLKIQPAKLEDSAVYLCASSSSGSHSTDTQYFGPGTRLTVL.

CDR3 DNA: TGCGCCAGCAGCTTCTCAGGGGCTTACGAGCAGTACTTC. This translates into CASSFSGAYEQYF. This rearrangement joins TRBV5-1 to TRBJ2-7; a weak D match, TRBD1 (6 bases). Germline lookup yields CDR1 SGHRS and CDR2 YFSETQ. CDR3 length equals 13 residues. Trimming stripped 2 bases from V and 4 bases from J, with 10 bases between. The variable domain in full, completed from reference TRBV5-1 and TRBJ2-7, reads KAGVTQTPRYLIKTRGQQVTLSCSPISGHRSVSWYQQTPGQGLQFLFEYFSETQRNKGNFPGRFSGRQFSNSRSEMNVSTLELGDSALYLCASSFSGAYEQYFGPGTRLTVT.

The V call is TRBV6-5, the J call TRBJ1-5, with D unresolved. The germline CDR1 and CDR2 sequences are MNHEY and SVGAGI. With 2 bases removed from V and 15 bases from J, the gap between germline ends came to 5 bases. The CDR3 loop spans 9 amino acids. The CDR3 is CASSYVWHF. In DNA form, the CDR3 reads TGTGCCAGCAGTTACGTGTGGCATTTT.

Details on this clone: A read error may produce the germline difference seen at one junction end. The rearrangement links TRBV4-1 to TRBJ1-4, with D possibly matching TRBD1 (6 bases). Germline loops: CDR1 MGHRA, CDR2 YSYEKL. The CDR3 loop spans 16 amino acids. The CDR3 DNA is TGTGCCAGCAGCCAAGTACAGGGAACAACTAATGAAAAACTGTTTTTT. Translating gives CASSQVQGTTNEKLFF.

This CDR3 is CASTRVAGLTDTQYF. CDR3 sequence (DNA): TGTGCCAGCACCCGTGTAGCGGGGCTCACAGATACGCAGTATTTT. This chain uses TRBV28 with TRBJ2-3; 8 positions agree with TRBD2. V was pared by 7 bases and J by 2 bases, with 8 bases of the junction left unmatched. The germline gives CDR1 MDHEN, CDR2 SYDVKM. The CDR3 is made up of 15 amino acids.

This sequence joins TRBV19 and TRBJ2-2; either TRBD1 or TRBD2 may supply D (5 bases each). The CDR3 extends over 18 amino acids. Germline V CDR1 and CDR2: LNHDA, SQIVND (reference sequence). V was shortened by 4 bases and J by 7 bases, with 25 bases between the two germline ends. CDR3 in amino acids: CASSTLFVGWGTRGELFF. DNA of the CDR3: TGTGCCAGTAGTACACTGTTTGTCGGGTGGGGGACCCGCGGGGAGCTGTTTTTT.

Regarding this clone: A clone one base away is much larger, so this may be a read error. The V call is TRBV7-3, the J call TRBJ2-2; 7 nucleotides line up with TRBD1. The germline CDR1 and CDR2 sequences are SGHTA and FQGTGA. With V trimmed by 5 bases and J by 6 bases, 3 bases remained unmatched. The CDR3 sequence is 13 residues long. CDR3 sequence reads: CASSPQGPGELFF. The CDR3 DNA reads as TGTGCCAGCAGCCCACAGGGGCCCGGGGAGCTGTTTTTT. Filled out from reference TRBV7-3 and TRBJ2-2, the complete variable domain reads GAGVSQTPSNKVTEKGKYVELRCDPISGHTALYWYRQSLGQGPEFLIYFQGTGAADDSGLPNDRFFAVRPEGSVSTLKIQRTERGDSAVYLCASSPQGPGELFFGEGSRLTVL.

V gene TRBV9 combines with J gene TRBJ1-1; D gene uncertain. CDR3 length equals 14 residues. Per the germline V gene, CDR1 is SGDLS and CDR2 is YYNGEE. The V end lost 0 bases, the J end lost 0 bases, and 6 bases lay between the germline ends. The CDR3 region has the DNA TGTGCCAGCAGCGTAGGCAGGTTGAACACTGAAGCTTTCTTT. Translation: CASSVGRLNTEAFF.

The CDR3 reads CASSLGGGPTLYGYTF. CDR3 sequence (DNA): TGTGCCAGCAGCTTGGGGGGAGGGCCTACCTTGTATGGCTACACCTTC. The V and J genes are TRBV5-4 and TRBJ1-2, with unresolved D. The CDR3 runs 16 residues. Germline V gene data show CDR1 as SGHNT and CDR2 as YYREEE (reference sequence). V gave up 0 bases and J gave up 5 bases, with 17 bases separating them.

This clone has just a few counts. The J gene is TRBJ1-1, the V gene TRBV20-1; no clear D gene. The CDR3 is made up of 11 amino acids. V dropped 6 bases and J dropped 1 base, with 6 bases sitting between them. Germline CDR1 reads DFQATT; CDR2 reads SNEGSKA (reference sequence). The CDR3 here is CSALQNTEAFF. In nucleotides, the CDR3 is TGCAGTGCGCTTCAGAACACTGAAGCTTTCTTT.

This chain joins TRBV5-4 and TRBJ2-3; possible D gene TRBD2, 6 bases. Looked up from germline, CDR1 is SGHNT and CDR2 is YYREEE (reference sequence). The CDR3 sequence is 15 residues long. V gave up 1 base and J gave up 8 bases, with 17 bases separating them. CDR3 region: CASSLWEALGLTQYF. CDR3 coding DNA: TGTGCCAGCAGCTTGTGGGAGGCCCTGGGACTTACGCAGTATTTT.

The CDR3 region is CASGGIDSNYGYTF. As DNA, the CDR3 is TGTGCCAGCGGGGGGATCGATTCTAACTATGGCTACACCTTC. This chain links TRBV6-5 with TRBJ1-2, with D perhaps TRBD1 (5 bases). V was clipped by 8 bases and J by 0 bases, with 13 bases between them. CDR3 length: 14 amino acids. Germline values: CDR1 MNHEY, CDR2 SVGAGI.